This T cell receptor (beta chain) originates from a study of cytomegalovirus exposure and HLA in healthy donors. After removal of 0 bases from V and 0 bases from J, the junction contained 5 bases not matched to a gene. The CDR3 has 16 amino acids. Germline values: CDR1 SGHRS, CDR2 YFSETQ. PCR primers comprised 60 Vbeta and 13 Jbeta primers. Data came from immunoSEQ multiplex PCR; TCRdb stores just in-frame clones and leaves some out. The repertoire holds over 150,000 clones, with roughly four fifths as singletons. Sequenced input: PBMCs. The chain links TRBV5-1 to TRBJ2-5; 7 nucleotides line up with TRBD2. This TCR was sampled from a male donor in good health and CMV-seronegative. CDR3 DNA sequence: TGCGCCAGCAGCTTGGATACGGGAGGCTACCAAGAGACCCAGTACTTC. Translation: CASSLDTGGYQETQYF.